One and the same sample provided the 29 T cell receptor beta chains below, sequenced in a study of blood T cell repertoires in COVID-19. Repertoires were generated with immunoSEQ multiplex PCR, while TCRdb's copy carries only in-frame clones and drops some. The sample has more than 100,000 clones, roughly nine tenths seen once. The sequenced material came from peripheral blood. The receptors derive from a man aged 50-59 years in a cohort sampled during active COVID-19.

V usage is TRBV6-4 and J usage is TRBJ2-7, with a possible D match to TRBD1 (6 bases). CDR1 is MRHNA, CDR2 SNTAGT, per germline. This CDR3 region has 12 residues. Trimming took off 3 bases at V and 7 bases at J, with 10 bases between the two ends. The CDR3 here is CASSDRGQEQYV. The CDR3 nucleotides are TGTGCCAGCAGTGATCGCGGACAGGAGCAGTACGTC.

Written as DNA, the CDR3 is TGTGCCAGCTCTAGCGGGGGGGCCGGCCCCGGGGAGCTGTTTTTT. Residues: CASSSGGAGPGELFF. The rearrangement uses TRBV6-5 and TRBJ2-2; TRBD2 matches at 12 bases. Germline V CDR1 and CDR2: MNHEY, SVGAGI. The CDR3 spans 15 residues. The V and J ends lost 8 bases and 6 bases, in that order; junction bases with no gene match: 7.

The rearrangement uses TRBV6-2 or TRBV6-3 and TRBJ1-1; D remains ambiguous. The germline gives CDR1 MNHEY, CDR2 SVGEGT. V was clipped by 0 bases and J by 11 bases, with 13 bases between them. There are 13 residues in the CDR3. As DNA, the CDR3 is TGTGCCAGCAGTTACTCTACCTCCACATTGGCTTTCTTT. As protein: CASSYSTSTLAFF.

The chain links TRBV7-9 to TRBJ2-7; 11 bases are a match to TRBD2. Trimming took 3 bases from V and 7 from J; bases not matched to a gene: 8. The CDR3 extends over 15 amino acids. Germline V lookup: CDR1 SEHNR, CDR2 FQNEAQ (reference sequence). The CDR3 nucleotides are TGTGCCAGCAGCTTTAGCGGGGGGGTAACGGGGGAGCAGTACGTC. This gives the protein CASSFSGGVTGEQYV.

The V call is TRBV6-5, the J call TRBJ1-2; D might be TRBD1 (6 bases). V gave up 2 bases and J gave up 1 base, with 14 bases separating them. The CDR3 runs to 16 residues. The germline gives CDR1 MNHEY, CDR2 SVGAGI. DNA for the CDR3: TGTGCCAGCAGTTACCTCGGACAGCTCCATAACTATGGCTACACCTTC. Translated: CASSYLGQLHNYGYTF.

The chain links TRBV4-2 to TRBJ2-1; no clear D gene. Between the trimmed V and J ends, which lost 10 bases and 3 bases, there was a span of 19 bases. CDR3 length equals 15 residues. Germline V gene data show CDR1 as LGHNA and CDR2 as YNFKEQ. The CDR3 sequence: CATSRSPSNYNEQFF. The CDR3 region has the DNA TGTGCCACCTCGAGAAGTCCATCAAACTACAATGAGCAGTTCTTC.

The chain links TRBV7-8 to TRBJ2-1; 9 bases agree with TRBD2. The germline V gene has CDR1 SGHVS and CDR2 FQNEAQ. V shed 4 bases and J 6 bases; nucleotides not matched to a gene: 4. The CDR3 runs to 14 residues. DNA for the CDR3: TGTGCCAGCAGCTGGCGGGGGGGACCCAATGAGCAGTTCTTC. This sequence encodes CASSWRGGPNEQFF.

This chain links TRBV5-4 with TRBJ1-5; 11 bases are shared with TRBD1. Trimming removed 0 bases from V and 11 bases from J; junction bases left unmatched: 10. The CDR3 spans 16 residues. CDR1 and CDR2 from the germline V gene are SGHNT and YYREEE (reference sequence). The CDR3 protein is CASSLAGQGGMSAQHF. The CDR3 nucleotides read TGTGCCAGCAGCTTGGCGGGACAGGGGGGTATGTCTGCCCAGCATTTT.

The chain employs TRBV10-3 and TRBJ2-3; 10 nucleotides agree with TRBD2. The CDR3 length is 16 residues. The V gene end was trimmed by 10 bases and the J gene end by 0 bases; junction bases not matched to a gene: 10. The germline CDR1 and CDR2 sequences are ENHRY and SYGVKD. The CDR3 DNA reads TGTGCCACCTCCCTAGCGGGGGACTCTAGCACAGATACGCAGTATTTT. It is translated as CATSLAGDSSTDTQYF.

This chain connects TRBV27 to TRBJ1-5, with D possibly TRBD1 on 5 matching bases. The CDR3 loop spans 15 amino acids. Germline lookup yields CDR1 MNHEY and CDR2 SMNVEV (reference sequence). The V and J ends lost 5 bases and 11 bases respectively, with 22 bases between them. CDR3: CASSPRGESSITQHF. The DNA of the CDR3 is TGTGCCAGCAGTCCCCGGGGGGAGTCGTCCATTACCCAGCATTTT.

This chain links TRBV5-1 with TRBJ2-1; 9 nucleotides match TRBD2. There are 16 residues in the CDR3. Germline values: CDR1 SGHRS, CDR2 YFSETQ. V trimming: 0 bases; J trimming: 5 bases; junction bases outside the gene matches: 6. CDR3 sequence: CASSLVGAGGNNEQFF. The CDR3, as DNA: TGCGCCAGCAGCTTGGTGGGAGCGGGGGGAAACAATGAGCAGTTCTTC.

This clone appeared a few times. V and J are TRBV6-2 or TRBV6-3 and TRBJ1-6; 7 bases fit TRBD1. Germline CDR1 is MNHEY and CDR2 is SVGEGT. The CDR3 runs to 18 residues. V gave up 2 bases and J gave up 0 bases; unmatched junction bases: 7. CDR3: CASSYGDSESSYNSPLHF. The CDR3 nucleotides read TGTGCCAGCAGTTACGGGGACAGTGAGAGCTCCTATAATTCACCCCTCCACTTT.

This clone was recorded a few times. This sequence joins TRBV10-3 and TRBJ1-5; unclear D gene. The V gene lost 0 bases and the J gene lost 6 bases, with 6 bases spanning the gap. The V gene's germline CDR1 is ENHRY and CDR2 SYGVKD. This CDR3 region has 13 residues. CDR3 amino acids: CAISESLGQPQHF. DNA of the CDR3: TGTGCCATCAGTGAGTCACTCGGTCAGCCCCAGCATTTT.

This clone was observed a few times. This chain uses TRBV6-5 with TRBJ2-5; D gene uncertain. Germline values: CDR1 MNHEY, CDR2 SVGAGI. The CDR3 consists of 15 residues. V shed 7 bases and J shed 3 bases, with 18 bases lying between them. The CDR3 here is CASKDFWHTKETQYF. The CDR3 DNA follows: TGTGCCAGCAAAGATTTCTGGCATACCAAAGAGACCCAGTACTTC.

The chain carries TRBV11-2 and TRBJ1-5, with D possibly matching TRBD1 (5 bases). The CDR3 has 13 residues. Trimming took off 5 bases at V and 7 bases at J, with 12 bases between the two ends. Per germline, CDR1 SGHAT and CDR2 FQNNGV. The CDR3 is CASSQGRGQPQHF. The CDR3 DNA reads as TGTGCCAGCAGCCAAGGGCGGGGGCAGCCCCAGCATTTT.

This clone was detected once. This chain uses TRBV12-5 with TRBJ1-5, with D maybe TRBD1 (6 bases). V lost 3 bases and J lost 0, with 9 bases in between. Germline-derived CDR1 and CDR2 are LGHNT and FRNRAP. The CDR3 extends over 15 amino acids. CDR3 bases: TGTGCTAGTGGTTTAGGACAGTATAGCAATCAGCCCCAGCATTTT. Translated: CASGLGQYSNQPQHF.

The chain recombines TRBV19 with TRBJ1-1; 7 nucleotides align to TRBD1. The junction had 10 bases not matched to a gene; V was cut back by 4 bases and J by 11 bases. This CDR3 is 13 amino acids long. The germline CDR1 and CDR2 sequences are LNHDA and SQIVND (reference sequence). As DNA, the CDR3 is TGTGCCAGTAGTAAGAGCCGGGACAGACAGGCTTTCTTT. It yields the protein CASSKSRDRQAFF. Together with reference TRBV19 and TRBJ1-1, the CDR3 gives the full variable domain: DGGITQSPKYLFRKEGQNVTLSCEQNLNHDAMYWYRQDPGQGLRLIYYSQIVNDFQKGDIAEGYSVSREKKESFPLTVTSAQKNPTAFYLCASSKSRDRQAFFGQGTRLTVV.

The chain combines TRBV24-1 with TRBJ2-2, with a weak D call TRBD1 (5 bases). Germline V gives CDR1 KGHDR, CDR2 SFDVKD. V was cut by 5 bases and J by 5 bases, with 11 bases left in between. The CDR3 consists of 14 residues. The CDR3 nucleotides read TGTGCCACCAGTGTCACAGGTACTACCGGGGAGCTGTTTTTT. Translated: CATSVTGTTGELFF.

J is TRBJ1-5 and V is TRBV20-1; 10 positions agree with TRBD1. The CDR3 spans 14 residues. The ends lost 3 bases at V and 6 bases at J; junction bases unmatched: 5. The V gene's germline CDR1 is DFQATT and CDR2 SNEGSKA (reference sequence). This CDR3 is CSASGDRGLQPQHF. The CDR3, as DNA: TGCAGTGCTAGTGGGGACAGGGGCCTTCAGCCCCAGCATTTT.

The chain combines TRBV5-5 with TRBJ2-7, with TRBD1 as a possible D gene (5 bases). The CDR3 totals 14 residues. Deletions cut 1 base from V and 3 bases from J, with 11 bases between. Germline assignment: CDR1 SGHKS and CDR2 YYEKEE (reference sequence). The CDR3 DNA reads as TGTGCCAGCAGCTTGAAGAGACAGAACTACGAGCAGTACTTC. Encoded protein: CASSLKRQNYEQYF.

The V and J genes are TRBV5-1 and TRBJ2-7; TRBD2 agrees at 9 bases. Unmatched junction bases numbered 2, after V lost 4 bases and J lost 3 bases. CDR1 SGHRS and CDR2 YFSETQ come from the germline V gene. The CDR3 loop spans 13 amino acids. CDR3 amino acids: CASSAGGLYEQYF. The CDR3 coding sequence is TGCGCCAGCAGCGCGGGAGGGCTCTACGAGCAGTACTTC.

This clone was seen a few times. The rearrangement links TRBV5-4 to TRBJ1-2; 8 positions agree with TRBD1. Germline V gene data show CDR1 as SGHNT and CDR2 as YYREEE (reference sequence). With 3 bases clipped from V and 3 bases from J, the junction kept 7 bases outside the gene matches. This CDR3 contains 15 residues. As DNA, the CDR3 is TGTGCCAGCAGCTATGGGGGACAGGCCCACTATGGCTACACCTTC. Translating gives CASSYGGQAHYGYTF.

This chain links TRBV10-3 with TRBJ1-6, with 9 bases lining up with TRBD1. After removal of 10 bases from V and 9 bases from J, the junction contained 7 bases not matched to a gene. The CDR3 extends over 13 amino acids. The germline CDR1 and CDR2 sequences are ENHRY and SYGVKD. The CDR3 sequence is CATGTGLGSPLHF. CDR3 sequence (DNA): TGTGCCACGGGGACAGGGTTGGGTTCACCCCTCCACTTT.

This chain joins TRBV5-4 and TRBJ2-7, with D unresolved. Germline lookup yields CDR1 SGHNT and CDR2 YYREEE (reference sequence). The CDR3 spans 13 residues. V dropped 3 bases and J dropped 4 bases, with 11 bases sitting between them. DNA for the CDR3: TGTGCCAGCAGCTCCCAAGTCGGTTACGAGCAGTACGTC. Its translation: CASSSQVGYEQYV.

This chain joins TRBV11-2 and TRBJ2-3; TRBD1 matches at 8 bases. Germline loops: CDR1 SGHAT, CDR2 FQNNGV. J gave up 5 bases and V 5 bases, and 9 bases lay outside the gene matches. The CDR3 is 15 amino acids. CDR3 region: CASSNGQGHRDTQYF. CDR3 nucleotide sequence: TGTGCCAGCAGCAACGGACAGGGTCATAGAGATACGCAGTATTTT.

V is TRBV28 and J is TRBJ2-2; TRBD1 is a possible D gene (5 bases). V lost 8 bases and J 3 bases, leaving 19 bases between the germline ends. From germline, CDR1 is MDHEN and CDR2 SYDVKM. The CDR3 is 16 residues long. As DNA, the CDR3 is TGTGCCAGCTACTCCTTAAGGGGTGGGCACACCGGGGAGCTGTTTTTT. Its translation is CASYSLRGGHTGELFF.

The CDR3 DNA sequence: TGTGCCAGCAGCTTAGCGGTTTCAGGGGTTGTCACTGAAGCTTTCTTT. As protein: CASSLAVSGVVTEAFF. The J gene is TRBJ1-1, the V gene TRBV7-9; a weak D match, TRBD1 (6 bases). Looked up from germline, CDR1 is SEHNR and CDR2 is FQNEAQ (reference sequence). Trimming pared 0 bases from V and 4 bases from J, leaving 15 bases between. This CDR3 contains 16 residues. Drawing the rest from reference TRBV7-9 and TRBJ1-1, the complete variable domain is DTGVSQNPRHKITKRGQNVTFRCDPISEHNRLYWYRQTLGQGPEFLTYFQNEAQLEKSRLLSDRFSAERPKGSFSTLEIQRTEQGDSAMYLCASSLAVSGVVTEAFFGQGTRLTVV.

The chain uses TRBV19 and TRBJ1-5; 7 bases map to TRBD1. The CDR3 spans 16 residues. Germline CDR1 and CDR2: LNHDA and SQIVND (reference sequence). With V trimmed by 5 bases and J by 4 bases, 11 bases remained unmatched. The CDR3 DNA reads as TGTGCCAGTAGTCCGAGACAGGGTACCTTAAATCAGCCCCAGCATTTT. It translates to CASSPRQGTLNQPQHF.

The chain recombines TRBV21-1 with TRBJ1-6; the table assigns TRBD1, which was not confirmed against the DNA. TRBV21-1 is a pseudogene locus. The CDR3 loop spans 20 amino acids. This CDR3 is CASSNRGTTPNPLYNSPLHF. Written as DNA, the CDR3 is TGTGCCAGCAGCAACAGGGGGACAACCCCGAACCCCCTGTATAATTCACCCCTCCACTTT.